The clone carrying this T cell receptor beta chain was seen a few times. Its specificity is not known. This entry belongs to a study of cytomegalovirus exposure and HLA in healthy donors. Broader study findings: In a later analysis, a missense DCLRE1C variant was linked to TCR beta V- and J-gene trimming.

PCR amplification relied on 60 Vbeta primers (plus 13 Jbeta primers). TCRdb's copy holds only in-frame clones and misses some; the assay was immunoSEQ multiplex PCR. The sample shows roughly 100,000 clones, roughly three quarters of them seen only once. Material: PBMCs. This TCR derives from a woman in her 40s in good health and CMV-seronegative.

The CDR3 sequence is CASTPAPGTSGLETQYF. Here the CDR3 DNA reads TGTGCCAGCACCCCCGCCCCAGGGACTAGTGGGTTGGAGACCCAGTACTTC. The V gene is TRBV7-6, the J gene TRBJ2-5; 8 bases map to TRBD2. The CDR3 is 17 amino acids. The V gene's germline CDR1 is SGHVS and CDR2 FNYEAQ. The V segment lost 7 bases and the J segment 5 bases; nucleotides outside the gene matches: 18.